These 4 T cell receptor beta chains originate from one sample sequenced in a study of T cells in Graves' hyperthyroidism and ophthalmopathy. RNA transcripts provided the source from which TCR beta CDR3 regions were amplified. The TCR CDR3 was amplified in a first-round RT-PCR using the HTBI primer set. A single record per CDR3 protein comes from TCRdb applying MiXCR to the multiplex PCR reads. The top ten clones hold about 8.4% of a sample with fewer than 900,000 distinct CDR3 sequences, over 15% of them seen once. The sequencing input was blood. The receptors here all came from a man between 18 and 29 years old with Graves' hyperthyroidism.

This clonotype was seen a few times. The rearrangement uses TRBV20-1 and TRBJ2-1; 9 nucleotides line up with TRBD2. Germline assignment: CDR1 DFQATT and CDR2 SNEGSKA (reference sequence). The CDR3 contains 16 residues. V was clipped by 0 bases and J by 6 bases; unmatched bases: 9. The CDR3 spells CSARDRSGRMSNEQFF. For the CDR3, the DNA is TGCAGTGCTAGAGACCGTAGCGGGAGAATGAGCAATGAGCAGTTCTTC.

As for this clonotype: Because the CDR3 is missing its conserved closing phenylalanine or tryptophan, this is likely a read error. The J gene is TRBJ2-5, the V gene TRBV29-1, with D perhaps TRBD1 (6 bases). Between the trimmed V and J ends, which lost 4 bases and 4 bases, there was a span of 10 bases. The CDR3 length is 12 residues. CDR1 is SQVTM, CDR2 ANQGSEA, per germline. CDR3 amino acids: CSVVEDRETQYL. DNA of the CDR3: TGCAGCGTTGTGGAGGACAGAGAGACCCAGTACCTC.

This clonotype was counted between two and nine times. This chain joins TRBV18 and TRBJ2-3, with 10 bases matching TRBD2. With V trimmed by 0 bases and J by 2 bases, 2 bases remained unmatched. Germline CDR1 KGHSH, CDR2 LQKENI. This CDR3 contains 16 residues. The CDR3 spells CASSPPSGRATDTQYF. The DNA of the CDR3 is TGTGCCAGCTCACCACCGAGCGGGAGGGCCACAGATACGCAGTATTTT.

This clonotype was found many times. V is TRBV13 and J is TRBJ2-7; 15 bases fit TRBD2. V was clipped by 5 bases and J by 7 bases; unmatched bases: 6. The germline gives CDR1 PRHDT, CDR2 FYEKMQ (reference sequence). The CDR3 totals 15 residues. CDR3 region: CASSPRTSGRGEQYF. In nucleotides, the CDR3 is TGTGCCAGCAGCCCCAGGACTAGCGGGAGGGGTGAGCAGTACTTC.